This T cell receptor beta chain derives from a study of beta chain features in type 1 diabetes. One heparinised draw of blood, averaging roughly 120 mL, came from each donor. The entirety of the isolated RNA underwent reverse transcription, so expressed TCRB transcripts were sequenced. TCRdb keeps only in-frame clones here, not all; method: immunoSEQ multiplex PCR. The sample lists 810,000 or so clones; 15% to 20% were seen once. The CDR3 sequence is 14 residues long. Trimming took 0 bases from V and 4 from J, leaving 8 bases between them. Germline CDR1 is LNHDA and CDR2 is SQIVND (reference sequence).

The sample taken for sequencing was naive CD4+ T cells from blood. This chain links TRBV19 with TRBJ2-3; D possibly corresponds to TRBD2 (6 bases). This TCR was sampled from a young woman in good health. The CDR3 sequence is CASSIDWRADTQYF. Here the CDR3 DNA reads TGTGCCAGTAGTATAGATTGGAGGGCAGATACGCAGTATTTT.